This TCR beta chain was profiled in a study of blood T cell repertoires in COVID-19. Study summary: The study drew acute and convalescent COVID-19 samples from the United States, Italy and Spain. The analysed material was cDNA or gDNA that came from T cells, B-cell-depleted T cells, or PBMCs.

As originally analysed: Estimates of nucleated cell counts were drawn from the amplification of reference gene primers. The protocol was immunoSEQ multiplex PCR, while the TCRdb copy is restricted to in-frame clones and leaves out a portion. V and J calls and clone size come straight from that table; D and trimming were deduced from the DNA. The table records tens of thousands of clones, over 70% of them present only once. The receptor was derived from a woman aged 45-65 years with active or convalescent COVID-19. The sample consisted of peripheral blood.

CDR3 protein: CASSWDSHNEKLFF. The CDR3, as DNA: TGTGCCAGCAGTTGGGACAGCCATAATGAAAAACTGTTTTTT. The chain uses TRBV6-6 and TRBJ1-4; TRBD1 agrees at 7 bases. The CDR3 extends over 14 amino acids. The V gene's germline CDR1 is MNHNY and CDR2 SVGAGI (reference sequence). V shed 4 bases and J 4 bases; nucleotides not matched to a gene: 3.